This record covers a single T cell receptor (beta chain). Its specificity is unknown. This sample was taken from a study of cytomegalovirus exposure and HLA in healthy donors. Study-level points and caveats: The study put around 180 TCR beta chains on its list as cytomegalovirus-associated. Reports showed the classifier diagnosing cytomegalovirus status with high specificity and sensitivity.

The protocol was immunoSEQ multiplex PCR, while the TCRdb copy is restricted to in-frame clones and leaves out a portion. The table shows 90,000 to 130,000 clones, with around 95% occurring only once. From germline, CDR1 is ENHRY and CDR2 SYGVKD. Germline trimming cut 8 bases from V and 1 base from J; bases unmatched to any gene: 8. This CDR3 region has 15 residues. The source is a woman between 18 and 29 years old in good health and CMV-seronegative. This chain connects TRBV10-3 to TRBJ2-3, with 8 bases matching TRBD2. The source material was PBMCs. CDR3 DNA: TGTGCCATCGGGCTAGCGCGGGGGGGCACAGATACGCAGTATTTT. Translating it yields CAIGLARGGTDTQYF.